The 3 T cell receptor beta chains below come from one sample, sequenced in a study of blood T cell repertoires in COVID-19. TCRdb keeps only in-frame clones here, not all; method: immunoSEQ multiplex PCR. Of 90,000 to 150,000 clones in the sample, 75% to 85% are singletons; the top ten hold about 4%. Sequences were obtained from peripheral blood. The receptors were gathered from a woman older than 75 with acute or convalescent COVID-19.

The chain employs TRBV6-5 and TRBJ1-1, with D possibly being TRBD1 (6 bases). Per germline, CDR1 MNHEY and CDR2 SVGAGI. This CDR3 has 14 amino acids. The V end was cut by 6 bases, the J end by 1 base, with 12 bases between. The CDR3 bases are TGTGCCAGCAGACCCCCGACAGGGAACACTGAAGCTTTCTTT. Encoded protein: CASRPPTGNTEAFF.

This CDR3 reads CASTDRGSTDTQYF. DNA of the CDR3: TGTGCCAGTACCGACAGGGGTAGCACAGATACGCAGTATTTT. The rearrangement uses TRBV19 and TRBJ2-3; 8 bases agree with TRBD1. This CDR3 has 14 amino acids. J was trimmed by 0 bases and V by 7 bases; bases with no gene match: 3. The germline gives CDR1 LNHDA, CDR2 SQIVND (reference sequence).

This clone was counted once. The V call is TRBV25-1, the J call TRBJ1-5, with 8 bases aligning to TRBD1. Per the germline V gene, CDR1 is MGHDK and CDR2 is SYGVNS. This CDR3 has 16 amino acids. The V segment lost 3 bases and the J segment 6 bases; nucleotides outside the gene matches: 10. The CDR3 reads CASSDSDRGDGQPQHF. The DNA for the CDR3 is TGTGCCAGCAGTGACTCCGACAGGGGCGATGGTCAGCCCCAGCATTTT.